Each of the 10 T cell receptor beta chains below was sequenced from the same sample in a study of blood T cell repertoires in COVID-19. The protocol was immunoSEQ multiplex PCR, while the TCRdb copy is restricted to in-frame clones and leaves out a portion. This table has roughly 90,000 clones, over 75% appearing once. The sequenced sample was peripheral blood. These receptors came from a woman of 80 years or more with COVID-19, enrolled during active disease.

This chain joins TRBV5-4 and TRBJ2-3, with 8 bases fitting TRBD2. The germline V gene has CDR1 SGHNT and CDR2 YYREEE (reference sequence). V shed 7 bases and J 4 bases; nucleotides not matched to a gene: 14. The CDR3 runs to 16 residues. CDR3 coding DNA: TGTGCCAGCGCTCCAAGCGGGGGAAGAAGGGCAGATACGCAGTATTTT. Translating gives CASAPSGGRRADTQYF.

V is TRBV18 and J is TRBJ2-5, with 8 nucleotides matching TRBD1. Trimming took 3 bases from V and 0 from J; bases not matched to a gene: 9. Germline lookup yields CDR1 KGHSH and CDR2 LQKENI. This CDR3 has 17 amino acids. Here the CDR3 DNA reads TGTGCCAGCTCACCTTCACCGGGACAGGACTACCAAGAGACCCAGTACTTC. It encodes CASSPSPGQDYQETQYF.

The chain carries TRBV28 and TRBJ2-6; TRBD2 aligns across 14 bases. This CDR3 has 18 residues. The V gene's germline CDR1 is MDHEN and CDR2 SYDVKM. V was pared by 5 bases and J by 3 bases, with 6 bases of the junction left unmatched. Here the CDR3 DNA reads TGTGCCAGCAGTGTTTCGGGACTAGCGGGAGATGGGGCCAACGTCCTGACTTTC. It is translated as CASSVSGLAGDGANVLTF.

The chain has TRBV10-3 and TRBJ1-3; the D is unclear. Trimming stripped 6 bases from V and 0 bases from J, with 15 bases between. Germline lookup yields CDR1 ENHRY and CDR2 SYGVKD. There are 16 residues in the CDR3. The CDR3 DNA reads as TGTGCCATCAGCCCCGGTTTGCACCGCTCTGGAAACACCATATATTTT. It specifies CAISPGLHRSGNTIYF.

In its sample, this clone was seen a few times. The chain carries TRBV5-4 and TRBJ1-1; 8 positions agree with TRBD1. Looked up from germline, CDR1 is SGHNT and CDR2 is YYREEE (reference sequence). The CDR3 runs to 15 residues. V shed 0 bases, J shed 6 bases, and the junction held 7 bases outside the gene matches. CDR3 in amino acids: CASSLAGRGRSEAFF. The DNA for the CDR3 is TGTGCCAGCAGCTTGGCCGGCAGGGGGCGATCTGAAGCTTTCTTT.

The chain carries TRBV28 and TRBJ2-7; 9 bases align to TRBD1. V lost 4 bases, J lost 4 bases, and 8 bases stayed unmatched. This CDR3 has 15 amino acids. Germline values: CDR1 MDHEN, CDR2 SYDVKM. CDR3 in DNA: TGTGCCAGCAGTTCCACCGGGACAGGGATATACGAGCAGTACTTC. Translating gives CASSSTGTGIYEQYF.

This rearrangement joins TRBV9 to TRBJ2-3, with unresolved D. This CDR3 spans 14 amino acids. With 3 bases removed from V and 6 bases from J, the gap between germline ends came to 14 bases. Per germline, CDR1 SGDLS and CDR2 YYNGEE. The CDR3 spells CASSAEAPRDTQYF. The CDR3 DNA sequence: TGTGCCAGCAGCGCTGAAGCCCCCCGGGATACGCAGTATTTT.

The J gene is TRBJ1-6, the V gene TRBV2; D unresolved. This CDR3 has 12 amino acids. Between the trimmed V and J ends, which lost 5 bases and 7 bases, there was a span of 6 bases. Germline loops: CDR1 SNHLY, CDR2 FYNNEI. The CDR3: CASSLHNSPLHF. The CDR3, as DNA: TGTGCCAGCAGTTTACACAATTCACCCCTCCACTTT.

This clone occurred a few times. This chain links TRBV30 with TRBJ1-5; D is unresolved. CDR3 length equals 14 residues. Germline lookup yields CDR1 GTSNPN and CDR2 SVGIG (reference sequence). V gave up 2 bases and J gave up 9 bases, with 17 bases separating them. Here the CDR3 DNA reads TGTGCCTGGAGTATCGGGAGGGCCTCGCGGCCCCAGCATTTT. Translation: CAWSIGRASRPQHF. The full variable domain, rest sourced from reference TRBV30 and TRBJ1-5, is SQTIHQWPATLVQPVGSPLSLECTVEGTSNPNLYWYRQAAGRGLQLLFYSVGIGQISSEVPQNLSASRPQDRQFILSSKKLLLSDSGFYLCAWSIGRASRPQHFGDGTRLSIL.

This clone was detected only once. The J gene is TRBJ2-2, the V gene TRBV4-2; 9 bases line up with TRBD2. Per germline, CDR1 LGHNA and CDR2 YNFKEQ. With 2 bases clipped from V and 7 bases from J, the junction kept 11 bases outside the gene matches. This CDR3 contains 17 residues. The CDR3 sequence is CASSQRVGSGGFGELFF. CDR3 coding DNA: TGTGCCAGCAGCCAAAGGGTCGGTAGCGGGGGTTTCGGGGAGCTGTTTTTT.